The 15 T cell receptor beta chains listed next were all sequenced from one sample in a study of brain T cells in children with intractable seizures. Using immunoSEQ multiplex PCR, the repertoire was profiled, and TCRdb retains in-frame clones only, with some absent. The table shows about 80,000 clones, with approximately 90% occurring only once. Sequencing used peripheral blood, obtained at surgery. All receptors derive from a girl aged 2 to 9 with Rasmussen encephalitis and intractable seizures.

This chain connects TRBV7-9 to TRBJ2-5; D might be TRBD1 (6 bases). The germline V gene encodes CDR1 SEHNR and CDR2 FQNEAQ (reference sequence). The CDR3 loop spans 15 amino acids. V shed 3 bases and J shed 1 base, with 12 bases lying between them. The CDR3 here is CASSFPTGIQETQYF. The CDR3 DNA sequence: TGTGCCAGCAGCTTTCCTACAGGGATCCAAGAGACCCAGTACTTC.

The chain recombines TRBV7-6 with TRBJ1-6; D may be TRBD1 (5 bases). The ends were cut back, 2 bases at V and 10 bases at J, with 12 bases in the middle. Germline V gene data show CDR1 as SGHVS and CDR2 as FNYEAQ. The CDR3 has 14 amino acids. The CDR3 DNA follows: TGTGCCAGCAGCTTACAAAGGGACTGGTCACCCCTCCACTTT. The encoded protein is CASSLQRDWSPLHF.

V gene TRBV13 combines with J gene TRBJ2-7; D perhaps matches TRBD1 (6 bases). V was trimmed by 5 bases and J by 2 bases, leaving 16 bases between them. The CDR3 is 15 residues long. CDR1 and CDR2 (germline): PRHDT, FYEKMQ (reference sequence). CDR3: CASSPLGRGAYEQYF. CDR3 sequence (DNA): TGTGCCAGCAGCCCTCTGGGCAGGGGAGCCTACGAGCAGTACTTC.

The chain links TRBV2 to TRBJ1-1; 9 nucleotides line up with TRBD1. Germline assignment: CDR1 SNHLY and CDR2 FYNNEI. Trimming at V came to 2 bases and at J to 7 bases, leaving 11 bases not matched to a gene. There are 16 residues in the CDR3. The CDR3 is CASSERDRGLGCEAFF. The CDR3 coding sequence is TGTGCCAGCAGTGAACGTGACAGGGGGTTAGGTTGTGAAGCTTTCTTT.

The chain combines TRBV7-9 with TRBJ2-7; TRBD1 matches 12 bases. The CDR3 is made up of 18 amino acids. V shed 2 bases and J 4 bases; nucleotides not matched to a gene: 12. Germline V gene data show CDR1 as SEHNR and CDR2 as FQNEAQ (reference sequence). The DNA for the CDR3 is TGTGCCAGCAGCTTATTCGGGACAGGGGGCGTAGATTCTTACGAGCAGTACTTC. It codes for CASSLFGTGGVDSYEQYF.

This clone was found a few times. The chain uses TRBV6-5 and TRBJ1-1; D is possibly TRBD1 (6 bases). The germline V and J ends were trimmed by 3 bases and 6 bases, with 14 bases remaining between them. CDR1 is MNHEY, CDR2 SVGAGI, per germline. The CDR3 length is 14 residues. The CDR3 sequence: CASSYHRVGAEAFF. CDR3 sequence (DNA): TGTGCCAGCAGTTATCACAGGGTAGGGGCTGAAGCTTTCTTT.

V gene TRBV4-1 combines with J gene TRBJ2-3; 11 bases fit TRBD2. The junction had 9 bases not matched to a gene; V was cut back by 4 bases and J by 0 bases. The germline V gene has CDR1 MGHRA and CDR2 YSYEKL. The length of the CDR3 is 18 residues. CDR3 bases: TGCGCCAGCAGCCCACTAGGGACTAGCGGAAAGAGCACAGATACGCAGTATTTT. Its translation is CASSPLGTSGKSTDTQYF.

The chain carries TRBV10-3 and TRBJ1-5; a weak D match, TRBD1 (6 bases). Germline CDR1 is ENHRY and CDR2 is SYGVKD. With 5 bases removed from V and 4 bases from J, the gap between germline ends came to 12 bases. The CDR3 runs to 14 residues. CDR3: CAISPGQPNQPQHF. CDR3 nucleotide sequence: TGTGCCATCAGTCCCGGACAGCCAAATCAGCCCCAGCATTTT.

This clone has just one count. CDR3 nucleotide sequence: TGTGCCAGCACCCCCGCAGGCTTCCGCGATCAGCCCCAGCATTTT. It translates to CASTPAGFRDQPQHF. The V and J genes are TRBV28 and TRBJ1-5; no clear D. CDR1 is MDHEN and CDR2 is SYDVKM in the germline V gene. This CDR3 spans 15 amino acids. Trimming took 7 bases from V and 5 from J, leaving 18 bases between them. The full variable domain, rest sourced from reference TRBV28 and TRBJ1-5, is DVKVTQSSRYLVKRTGEKVFLECVQDMDHENMFWYRQDPGLGLRLIYFSYDVKMKEKGDIPEGYSVSREKKERFSLILESASTNQTSMYLCASTPAGFRDQPQHFGDGTRLSIL.

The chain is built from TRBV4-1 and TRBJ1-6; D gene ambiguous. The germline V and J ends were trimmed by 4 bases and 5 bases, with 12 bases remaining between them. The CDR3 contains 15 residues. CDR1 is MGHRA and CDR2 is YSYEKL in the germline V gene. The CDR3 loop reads CASSPVRSNNSPLHF. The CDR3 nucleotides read TGCGCCAGCAGCCCGGTAAGAAGCAATAATTCACCCCTCCACTTT.

CDR3 loop: CASSSDRGFKNTEAFF. Here the CDR3 DNA reads TGCGCCAGCAGCTCAGACAGGGGCTTTAAAAACACTGAAGCTTTCTTT. The rearrangement joins TRBV5-1 to TRBJ1-1, with 8 nucleotides matching TRBD1. Trimming cost V 3 bases and J 2 bases; bases outside gene matches: 9. The CDR3 loop spans 16 amino acids. Germline CDR1 reads SGHRS; CDR2 reads YFSETQ.

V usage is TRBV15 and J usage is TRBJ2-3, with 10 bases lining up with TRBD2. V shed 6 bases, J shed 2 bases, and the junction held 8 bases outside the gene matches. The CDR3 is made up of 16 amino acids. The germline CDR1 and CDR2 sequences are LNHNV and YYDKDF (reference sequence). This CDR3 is CATSMGLATITDTQYF. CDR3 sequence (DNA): TGTGCCACCAGTATGGGACTAGCGACGATCACAGATACGCAGTATTTT.

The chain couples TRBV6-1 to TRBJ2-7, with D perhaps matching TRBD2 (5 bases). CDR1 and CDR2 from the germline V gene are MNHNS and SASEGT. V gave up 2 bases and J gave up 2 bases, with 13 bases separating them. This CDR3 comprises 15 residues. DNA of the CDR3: TGTGCCAGCAGTGAATCGGGGAGAGATACCTACGAGCAGTACTTC. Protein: CASSESGRDTYEQYF.

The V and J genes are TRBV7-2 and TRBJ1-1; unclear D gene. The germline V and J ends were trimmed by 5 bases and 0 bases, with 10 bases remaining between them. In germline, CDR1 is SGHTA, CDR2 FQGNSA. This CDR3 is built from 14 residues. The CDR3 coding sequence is TGTGCCAGCAGCCCTCGATGGGTGAACACTGAAGCTTTCTTT. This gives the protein CASSPRWVNTEAFF.

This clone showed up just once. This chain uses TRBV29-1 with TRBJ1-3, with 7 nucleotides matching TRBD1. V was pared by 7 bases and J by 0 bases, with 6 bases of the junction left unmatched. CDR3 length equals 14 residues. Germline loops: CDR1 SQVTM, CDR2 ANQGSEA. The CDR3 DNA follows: TGCAGCGCCGGGACAGCAAACTCTGGAAACACCATATATTTT. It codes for CSAGTANSGNTIYF.